This T cell receptor beta chain stems from a study of T-cell reconstitution after alpha-beta-depleted transplantation in children (dated by TCRdb to about 2016). With regard to the full study: T-cell immune reconstitution after TCRalphabeta/CD19-depleted allogeneic hematopoietic cell transplantation in children was quantitatively tracked in the study by means of TCR repertoire profiling.

Trimming leaves V shorter by 3 bases and J shorter by 7 bases, with the junction holding 10 bases beyond the gene matches. Looking up the germline V gene yields CDR1 KGHSH and CDR2 LQKENI. Counted from cysteine to phenylalanine, this CDR3 has 15 amino acids. The entry retains the CDR3 DNA only, 45 bases that are in frame from base 1. The library was built by means of PCR. For sequencing, an Illumina HiSeq 2500 was employed. Molecular barcoding was employed in the preparation of TCR libraries, with unique molecular identifiers being used to normalize TCRbeta repertoire quantification. Using fastp trimming at Q25 and MiXCR clonotype assembly, TCRdb reanalyzed the public sequencing data and kept in-frame beta chains. Rows with one shared CDR3 protein collapse into an entry with the most common genes and DNA. The sample table records 400,000 to 500,000 distinct CDR3 sequences; under 13% of these occur just once. In total, the top ten clones hold approximately 5% of the sample.

There are a few counts of this clonotype. Its antigen target is currently unknown. Per-base quality was not reported, and no clone a single base away is much larger than it. The rearranged chain carries TRBV18 and TRBJ1-1; 8 nucleotides in the junction match TRBD1. The sample was PBMCs from the stem cell graft donor, taken from the stem cell graft. The source is a human donor who donated a stem cell graft to a child with acute myeloid leukemia. The nucleotide sequence is given as TGTGCCAGCTCACCGCCAACAGGGGGTACGGGTGAAGCTTTCTTT. Translated, this gives CASSPPTGGTGEAFF.